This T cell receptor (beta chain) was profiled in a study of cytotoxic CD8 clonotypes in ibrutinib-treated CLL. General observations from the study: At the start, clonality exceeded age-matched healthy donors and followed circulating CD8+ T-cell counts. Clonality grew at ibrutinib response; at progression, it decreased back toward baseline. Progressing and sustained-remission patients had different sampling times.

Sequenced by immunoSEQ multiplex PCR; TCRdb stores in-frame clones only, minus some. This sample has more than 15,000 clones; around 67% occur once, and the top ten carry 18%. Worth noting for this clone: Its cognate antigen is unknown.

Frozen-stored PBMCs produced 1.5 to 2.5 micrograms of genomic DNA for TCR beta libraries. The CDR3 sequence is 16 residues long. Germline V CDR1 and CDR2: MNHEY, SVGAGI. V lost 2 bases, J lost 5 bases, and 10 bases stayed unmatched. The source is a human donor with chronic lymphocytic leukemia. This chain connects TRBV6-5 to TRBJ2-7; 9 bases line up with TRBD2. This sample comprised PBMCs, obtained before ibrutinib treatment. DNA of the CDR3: TGTGCCAGCAGTTACGGCGGGGGGGCGGTTGGGAACGAGCAGTACTTC. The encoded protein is CASSYGGGAVGNEQYF.